Below are 30 T cell receptor beta chains sequenced from a single sample in a study of cytomegalovirus exposure and HLA in healthy donors. PCR primers comprised 60 Vbeta and 13 Jbeta primers. Using immunoSEQ multiplex PCR, the repertoire was profiled, and TCRdb retains in-frame clones only, with some absent. The sample shows over 140,000 clones, around four fifths of them seen only once. The specimen was PBMCs. Source of these receptors: a man aged 30 to 39 in good health and CMV-seropositive.

This clone was detected only once. The V and J genes are TRBV19 and TRBJ2-7, with 9 bases that match TRBD2. After removal of 3 bases from V and 7 bases from J, the junction contained 7 bases not matched to a gene. The CDR3 sequence is 14 residues long. CDR1 and CDR2 (germline): LNHDA, SQIVND (reference sequence). As DNA, the CDR3 is TGTGCCAGTAGTATTGCGGGAGGGCCCAGAGAGCAGTACTTC. Translation gives CASSIAGGPREQYF.

In its sample, this clone was seen once. The rearrangement uses TRBV6-1 and TRBJ2-1; D may be TRBD1 (6 bases). V was shortened by 5 bases and J by 10 bases, with 18 bases between the two germline ends. The CDR3 length is 14 residues. The germline CDR1 and CDR2 sequences are MNHNS and SASEGT. The CDR3 DNA reads as TGTGCCAGCAGTTATACCGGGACAACGGGGGAGCAGTTCTTC. It is translated as CASSYTGTTGEQFF.

There are a few counts of this clone. The rearrangement joins TRBV7-4 to TRBJ1-1; 11 bases are a match to TRBD1. V was clipped by 7 bases and J by 4 bases; unmatched bases: 17. Germline V gene sequence: CDR1 SGHVT, CDR2 SQSDAQ. This CDR3 region has 18 residues. This chain's CDR3 is CASTFLTDRGQEGTEAFF. The CDR3 DNA reads as TGTGCCAGCACCTTCCTTACGGACAGGGGGCAGGAGGGCACTGAAGCTTTCTTT.

This clone has more than one count but fewer than ten. The rearrangement uses TRBV28 and TRBJ1-4; 7 bases agree with TRBD1. The CDR3 covers 15 residues. Germline V CDR1 and CDR2: MDHEN, SYDVKM. With V trimmed by 5 bases and J by 12 bases, 15 bases remained unmatched. The CDR3 sequence: CASSPAGTVRLELFF. The CDR3 bases are TGTGCCAGCAGTCCTGCTGGGACAGTTCGGCTTGAACTGTTTTTT.

This chain uses TRBV2 with TRBJ2-7; D not resolved. Between the trimmed V and J ends, which lost 7 bases and 7 bases, there was a span of 14 bases. This CDR3 has 12 residues. Germline V gives CDR1 SNHLY, CDR2 FYNNEI. The CDR3 loop is CASTPSMREQYF. CDR3 in DNA: TGTGCCAGCACACCGAGCATGAGAGAGCAGTACTTC.

The rearrangement joins TRBV18 to TRBJ1-5, with D perhaps matching TRBD1 (6 bases). The CDR3 has 17 residues. Germline CDR1 and CDR2: KGHSH and LQKENI. V gave up 3 bases and J gave up 3 bases, with 18 bases separating them. The DNA for the CDR3 is TGTGCCAGCTCACCTCCTCCGAAGGGGGGGGTCAATCAGCCCCAGCATTTT. Amino acid sequence: CASSPPPKGGVNQPQHF. The complete variable domain, with remaining parts taken from reference TRBV18 and TRBJ1-5, reads NAGVMQNPRHLVRRRGQEARLRCSPMKGHSHVYWYRQLPEEGLKFMVYLQKENIIDESGMPKERFSAEFPKEGPSILRIQQVVRGDSAAYFCASSPPPKGGVNQPQHFGDGTRLSIL.

This chain connects TRBV5-8 to TRBJ2-7; the D is unclear. This CDR3 has 14 amino acids. The germline V gene has CDR1 SGHTS and CDR2 YDEGEE. V was shortened by 0 bases and J by 3 bases, with 10 bases between the two germline ends. This CDR3 is CASSLGTVFYEQYF. As DNA, the CDR3 is TGTGCCAGCAGCTTGGGTACGGTATTCTACGAGCAGTACTTC.

This clone has only one observation. The rearrangement links TRBV6-1 to TRBJ1-5; D not resolved. From germline, CDR1 is MNHNS and CDR2 SASEGT. V lost 2 bases and J lost 9, with 11 bases in between. The CDR3 covers 13 residues. The chain's CDR3 is CASSETPPRPQHF. The DNA for the CDR3 is TGTGCCAGCAGTGAAACGCCCCCGAGGCCCCAGCATTTT.

The chain combines TRBV2 with TRBJ2-5; D not certain. The germline V gene has CDR1 SNHLY and CDR2 FYNNEI. Deletions cut 0 bases from V and 3 bases from J, with 8 bases between. The CDR3 extends over 14 amino acids. CDR3 protein: CASSEAEAEETQYF. Written as DNA, the CDR3 is TGTGCCAGCAGTGAAGCTGAGGCGGAAGAGACCCAGTACTTC.

J is TRBJ2-4 and V is TRBV19; 7 nucleotides agree with TRBD1. This CDR3 has 15 residues. Germline CDR1 LNHDA, CDR2 SQIVND (reference sequence). V lost 5 bases to trimming and J lost 2 bases; unmatched junction nucleotides: 6. CDR3 protein: CASSQGVGSKNIQYF. For the CDR3, the DNA is TGTGCCAGTAGTCAGGGGGTGGGTTCCAAAAACATTCAGTACTTC. Filled out from reference TRBV19 and TRBJ2-4, the complete variable domain reads DGGITQSPKYLFRKEGQNVTLSCEQNLNHDAMYWYRQDPGQGLRLIYYSQIVNDFQKGDIAEGYSVSREKKESFPLTVTSAQKNPTAFYLCASSQGVGSKNIQYFGAGTRLSVL.

This sequence joins TRBV11-3 and TRBJ2-1; TRBD2 agrees at 8 bases. Germline V gene lookup returns CDR1 SGHNT and CDR2 YENEEA. This CDR3 is built from 14 residues. After removal of 5 bases from V and 6 bases from J, the junction contained 6 bases not matched to a gene. The CDR3 region has the DNA TGTGCCAGCAGCCCCGGGGGGGCAGGCAATGAGCAGTTCTTC. It specifies CASSPGGAGNEQFF.

V gene TRBV5-1 combines with J gene TRBJ1-5, with 7 bases fitting TRBD1. After removal of 4 bases from V and 6 bases from J, the junction contained 10 bases not matched to a gene. This CDR3 spans 15 amino acids. Germline V gene data show CDR1 as SGHRS and CDR2 as YFSETQ. The CDR3 loop reads CASSEIGGAGQPQHF. CDR3 DNA: TGCGCCAGCAGCGAGATAGGGGGCGCCGGTCAGCCCCAGCATTTT.

The chain couples TRBV29-1 to TRBJ2-3; 7 positions agree with TRBD1. V dropped 4 bases and J dropped 7; count of bases not matched to a gene: 5. The CDR3 sequence is 12 residues long. From germline, CDR1 is SQVTM and CDR2 ANQGSEA. The CDR3 DNA reads TGCAGCGTTGTTCACAGGGGAAATACGCAGTATTTT. It specifies CSVVHRGNTQYF.

The chain has TRBV6-1 and TRBJ2-1; TRBD2 matches at 7 bases. The V and J ends lost 1 base and 6 bases, in that order; junction bases with no gene match: 9. The CDR3 has 16 amino acids. CDR1 is MNHNS and CDR2 is SASEGT in the germline V gene. CDR3 loop: CASSEVVGLVGNEQFF. In nucleotides, the CDR3 is TGTGCCAGCAGTGAAGTGGTAGGACTAGTGGGCAATGAGCAGTTCTTC.

CDR3 sequence: CASSPGGTSGNQETQYF. Written as DNA, the CDR3 is TGTGCCAGCAGCCCTGGGGGGACTAGCGGGAACCAAGAGACCCAGTACTTC. This chain joins TRBV7-2 and TRBJ2-5; 13 nucleotides agree with TRBD2. The CDR3 is 17 amino acids. J lost 0 bases, V lost 5 bases, and 6 bases had no gene match. Germline-derived CDR1 and CDR2 are SGHTA and FQGNSA.

The rearrangement joins TRBV18 to TRBJ2-7, with 10 bases matching TRBD1. The V gene's germline CDR1 is KGHSH and CDR2 LQKENI. The CDR3 totals 15 residues. The V and J ends lost 3 bases and 6 bases, in that order; junction bases with no gene match: 8. The CDR3 region is CASSPLPGTGVEQYF. CDR3 nucleotides: TGTGCCAGCTCACCTTTACCCGGGACAGGGGTCGAGCAGTACTTC.

The chain carries TRBV5-1 and TRBJ2-5; no clear D. Trimming took 0 bases from V and 5 from J, leaving 11 bases between them. Germline-derived CDR1 and CDR2 are SGHRS and YFSETQ. There are 14 residues in the CDR3. This CDR3 reads CASSLDPGSETQYF. The CDR3 DNA is TGCGCCAGCAGCTTGGACCCGGGTAGCGAGACCCAGTACTTC.

There are many counts of this clone. The J gene is TRBJ2-6, the V gene TRBV4-2; D remains unclear. The V end lost 4 bases, the J end lost 0 bases, and 16 bases lay between the germline ends. The CDR3 covers 18 residues. Germline lookup yields CDR1 LGHNA and CDR2 YNFKEQ. The CDR3: CASSLEYSGSSGANVLTF. DNA for the CDR3: TGTGCCAGCAGCCTGGAGTACTCCGGTAGCTCTGGGGCCAACGTCCTGACTTTC.

With respect to this clone: Other DNA sequences in this specimen translate into the identical CDR3. The rearrangement uses TRBV18 and TRBJ2-5; D is unresolved. The V gene's germline CDR1 is KGHSH and CDR2 LQKENI. The CDR3 extends over 12 amino acids. V was pared by 3 bases and J by 0 bases, with 2 bases between. Written as DNA, the CDR3 is TGTGCCAGCTCACCCAACCAAGAGACCCAGTACTTC. It specifies CASSPNQETQYF.

CDR3 in amino acids: CASSEATSDGEKLFF. The CDR3 nucleotides are TGCGCCAGCAGTGAGGCCACTTCTGATGGTGAAAAACTGTTTTTT. The rearrangement uses TRBV10-1 and TRBJ1-4; D unclear. Trimming shortened V by 2 bases and J by 7 bases, and 14 bases separated the two germline ends. The CDR3 extends over 15 amino acids. Germline CDR1 reads WNHNN; CDR2 reads SYGVQD (reference sequence).

V and J are TRBV5-4 and TRBJ2-5; no definite D call. Germline CDR1 is SGHNT and CDR2 is YYREEE (reference sequence). Trimming removed 0 bases from V and 5 bases from J, with 8 bases in between. The CDR3 is 13 residues long. CDR3 nucleotides: TGTGCCAGCAGCTTGGTCCCCGGGGAGACCCAGTACTTC. Amino acid sequence: CASSLVPGETQYF. The full variable domain, rest sourced from reference TRBV5-4 and TRBJ2-5, is ETGVTQSPTHLIKTRGQQVTLRCSSQSGHNTVSWYQQALGQGPQFIFQYYREEENGRGNFPPRFSGLQFPNYSSELNVNALELDDSALYLCASSLVPGETQYFGPGTRLLVL.

The CDR3 sequence: CAISEGLQETQYF. In nucleotides, the CDR3 is TGTGCCATCAGTGAGGGACTCCAAGAGACCCAGTACTTC. The rearrangement links TRBV10-3 to TRBJ2-5; TRBD2 might be the D (5 bases). Per germline, CDR1 ENHRY and CDR2 SYGVKD. The CDR3 contains 13 residues. Deletions cut 2 bases from V and 1 base from J, with 5 bases between.

The table lists this clone with a count of one. CDR3 DNA: TGTGCCAGTAGTATAGGAGGCAGGGCGAGCACAGATACGCAGTATTTT. Translated, it gives CASSIGGRASTDTQYF. The rearrangement uses TRBV19 and TRBJ2-3, with D perhaps TRBD1 (5 bases). Germline-derived CDR1 and CDR2 are LNHDA and SQIVND (reference sequence). CDR3 length: 16 amino acids. V was clipped by 1 base and J by 0 bases, with 11 bases between them. Full variable domain (remainder filled in from reference TRBV19 and TRBJ2-3): DGGITQSPKYLFRKEGQNVTLSCEQNLNHDAMYWYRQDPGQGLRLIYYSQIVNDFQKGDIAEGYSVSREKKESFPLTVTSAQKNPTAFYLCASSIGGRASTDTQYFGPGTRLTVL.

The rearrangement uses TRBV11-2 and TRBJ2-3; 7 nucleotides agree with TRBD2. This CDR3 spans 16 amino acids. The V and J ends lost 1 base and 1 base, in that order; junction bases with no gene match: 5. Per germline, CDR1 SGHAT and CDR2 FQNNGV. The CDR3 spells CASSLARDYGTDTQYF. The CDR3 coding sequence is TGTGCCAGCAGCTTAGCCCGGGACTATGGCACAGATACGCAGTATTTT.

The V gene is TRBV18, the J gene TRBJ1-1, with D unresolved. V was cut by 5 bases and J by 8 bases, with 18 bases left in between. The CDR3 consists of 14 residues. Germline values: CDR1 KGHSH, CDR2 LQKENI. CDR3 residues: CASSSDPAGKEAFF. The CDR3 DNA reads as TGTGCCAGCTCATCGGACCCGGCGGGGAAGGAAGCTTTCTTT.

The rearrangement joins TRBV27 to TRBJ2-3; 14 nucleotides align to TRBD2. The CDR3 loop spans 20 amino acids. After removal of 6 bases from V and 2 bases from J, the junction contained 16 bases not matched to a gene. Germline V gene sequence: CDR1 MNHEY, CDR2 SMNVEV (reference sequence). The CDR3 loop reads CASSQTPGLAGAFNTDTQYF. The DNA of the CDR3 is TGTGCCAGCAGCCAAACCCCGGGACTAGCGGGGGCCTTTAACACAGATACGCAGTATTTT.

This chain connects TRBV9 to TRBJ1-1; D is uncertain. This CDR3 comprises 13 residues. Germline CDR1 is SGDLS and CDR2 is YYNGEE. V was cut by 4 bases and J by 1 base, with 8 bases left in between. CDR3 sequence (DNA): TGTGCCAGCAGCTTCGGGAGGAACACTGAAGCTTTCTTT. Its translation is CASSFGRNTEAFF.

The V and J genes are TRBV11-3 and TRBJ2-7; D unclear. This CDR3 has 14 residues. The germline V and J ends were trimmed by 3 bases and 1 base, with 10 bases remaining between them. Germline V gene data show CDR1 as SGHNT and CDR2 as YENEEA. This CDR3 is CASSLESNSYEQYF. The CDR3 coding sequence is TGTGCCAGCAGCTTGGAGTCCAATTCCTACGAGCAGTACTTC.

This clone was recorded a few times. CDR3 sequence: CASSSGTLLSDTQYF. CDR3 nucleotides: TGTGCCAGCAGCTCTGGGACTCTACTTTCAGATACGCAGTATTTT. The V and J genes are TRBV9 and TRBJ2-3; tentatively, D is TRBD2 (6 bases). The CDR3 is 15 residues long. Trimming stripped 4 bases from V and 4 bases from J, with 16 bases between. Germline loops: CDR1 SGDLS, CDR2 YYNGEE. Full variable domain (rest looked up from reference TRBV9 and TRBJ2-3): DSGVTQTPKHLITATGQRVTLRCSPRSGDLSVYWYQQSLDQGLQFLIQYYNGEERAKGNILERFSAQQFPDLHSELNLSSLELGDSALYFCASSSGTLLSDTQYFGPGTRLTVL.

V usage is TRBV4-1 and J usage is TRBJ2-7; 11 bases map to TRBD1. Germline CDR1 is MGHRA and CDR2 is YSYEKL. The CDR3 is 16 amino acids. V shed 3 bases and J 2 bases; nucleotides not matched to a gene: 6. CDR3 sequence: CASSHAPGQGAYEQYF. The CDR3 DNA is TGCGCCAGCAGCCATGCTCCGGGACAGGGGGCCTACGAGCAGTACTTC.